The T cell receptor beta chain under discussion was sequenced for a study of blood T cell repertoires in COVID-19 (TCRdb year 2020). For context, the study as a whole: Samples from collaborators originated in the United States, Italy and Spain and spanned both the acute and convalescent phases of COVID-19. The prospective study material was composed of cDNA or gDNA derived from T cells, B-cell-depleted T cells, or PBMCs. Subjects who had been exposed to COVID-19, were actively infected with it, or had recovered from it provided the deeply sampled blood TCRbeta repertoires that made up the dataset. A freely available public database, intended as a resource for researchers studying the immune response to SARS-CoV-2, is where the repertoires were released. Samples were obtained from the ongoing ImmuneRACE study (first 160 participants) and from over 1,000 subjects provided by 6 global collaborators. The sample metadata nearly always contained a de-identified subject ID, COVID-19 status, age in years and sex. Where available, HLA class I and class II types were obtained from metadata supplied by the sample provider rather than from assay-based typing. General study outcomes and caveats: The quantity of clinical and demographic metadata differed by source and by participant and was supplied without curation.

Whole blood was collected in K2EDTA tubes by collaborating institutions according to the institutions' own protocols. For TCRbeta analysis, collaborator samples were shipped as frozen whole blood, as isolated PBMCs, or as DNA extracted from either sample type. From the germline V gene, CDR1 is MNHEY and CDR2 is SVGAGI. V sheds 6 bases and J sheds 0 bases, leaving 8 bases between their ends. The CDR3 measures 13 amino acids from cysteine to phenylalanine. Only CDR3 DNA is held: 39 bases, read in frame from base 1. TCRbeta CDR3 regions were amplified from genomic DNA by means of the immunoSEQ Assay, a bias-controlled multiplex PCR. As for the original processing: Nucleated cell counts per sample were estimated from amplification of reference gene primers within the assay. Sequence reads were collapsed and filtered to measure the absolute abundance of every unique TCRbeta CDR3 rearrangement. Productive Simpson clonality was computed per sample as the square root of Simpson's diversity index over productive rearrangements. TCRdb took over this immuneACCESS table, retaining in-frame rearrangements with V and J assigned. Such tables are incomplete; in checked studies, under half of the missing clones stem from an unresolved V gene, and the remainder is unexplained. Clonal size and the V and J genes are those of that table, whereas D and trimming came from the DNA. The sample table records around 130,000 clones; 70% to 85% of these occur just once. The biggest ten clones account for less than 20% of the sample.

Notes on this clone: There is no known antigen for this receptor. Base qualities are not at hand, and no much larger clone is one base apart.

The rearrangement joined TRBV6-5 to TRBJ1-2; the D gene assignment is ambiguous. The sequenced material came from peripheral blood. The sequence was obtained from a woman in her forties or fifties with acute or convalescent COVID-19. The CDR3 here reads CASRHQANYGYTF. The nucleotide sequence reads as follows: TGTGCCAGCAGACACCAAGCTAACTATGGCTACACCTTC.